These 25 T cell receptor beta chains were sequenced from one sample in a study. One entry per CDR3 protein results from TCRdb running MiXCR on the 5' RACE reads. The profile shows thousands of distinct CDR3 sequences, 60% of them singletons. Sample: tumor-infiltrating memory CD4+ T cells sorted from the breast tumor. Subset in this sample: memory CD4+ T cells, CD4+CD45RO+CD25-. Every receptor here comes from a female donor with breast cancer.

This clonotype came up a few times. A junction boundary mismatches the germline segment, possibly from a read error. The chain is built from TRBV7-3 and TRBJ2-1, with 8 bases lining up with TRBD2. Germline V gene lookup returns CDR1 SGHTA and CDR2 FQGTGA. This CDR3 has 15 amino acids. The CDR3 loop is CASSPNVLADNKQFF. The CDR3 DNA reads as TGTGCCAGCAGCCCGAACGTACTAGCGGACAATAAGCAGTTCTTC.

The chain combines TRBV11-2 with TRBJ2-7; D is unclear. This CDR3 contains 13 residues. The V end was cut by 3 bases, the J end by 3 bases, with 9 bases between. CDR1 and CDR2 from the germline V gene are SGHAT and FQNNGV. The CDR3 coding sequence is TGTGCCAGCAGCTTGGGGTGGAGCTACGAGCAGTACTTC. This translates into CASSLGWSYEQYF.

The V and J genes are TRBV12-3 or TRBV12-4 and TRBJ1-4; D ambiguous. The CDR3 totals 14 residues. Trimming pared 4 bases from V and 3 bases from J, leaving 9 bases between. As DNA, the CDR3 is TGTGCCAGCAGTTCAGAGATGTCTAATGAAAAACTGTTTTTT. Its protein product is CASSSEMSNEKLFF.

The chain is built from TRBV6-6 and TRBJ2-3, with 9 nucleotides matching TRBD1. This CDR3 spans 15 amino acids. Germline-derived CDR1 and CDR2 are MNHNY and SVGAGI (reference sequence). V trimming: 2 bases; J trimming: 5 bases; junction bases outside the gene matches: 5. For the CDR3, the DNA is TGTGCCAGCAGTTACGGGGGGACAGGGAAAGATACGCAGTATTTT. Its translation is CASSYGGTGKDTQYF.

The chain has TRBV6-5 and TRBJ1-1; no clear D gene. This CDR3 is built from 11 residues. Trimming pared 2 bases from V and 8 bases from J, leaving 6 bases between. Germline assignment: CDR1 MNHEY and CDR2 SVGAGI. CDR3 sequence (DNA): TGTGCCAGCAGTTACGAGGCAGAAGCTTTCTTT. The encoded protein is CASSYEAEAFF.

V usage is TRBV10-3 and J usage is TRBJ2-5; D is unresolved. The V gene's germline CDR1 is ENHRY and CDR2 SYGVKD. The CDR3 consists of 16 residues. The ends were cut back, 7 bases at V and 4 bases at J, with 22 bases in the middle. The CDR3 sequence is CAIKVIEERAAETQYF. The CDR3 DNA is TGTGCCATCAAGGTGATCGAAGAACGGGCGGCAGAGACCCAGTACTTC.

This clonotype showed up just a few times. The chain uses TRBV5-1 and TRBJ1-4; weak D call: TRBD1 (5 bases). Trimming shortened V by 4 bases and J by 7 bases, and 17 bases separated the two germline ends. Per the germline V gene, CDR1 is SGHRS and CDR2 is YFSETQ. This CDR3 comprises 15 residues. The CDR3 protein is CASSPQGAQIEKLFF. Here the CDR3 DNA reads TGCGCCAGCAGCCCCCAAGGGGCCCAAATTGAAAAACTGTTTTTT.

This clonotype was counted between two and nine times. V usage is TRBV10-3 and J usage is TRBJ1-4; D not resolved. V lost 6 bases and J 1 base, leaving 6 bases between the germline ends. The CDR3 spans 13 residues. Germline V gives CDR1 ENHRY, CDR2 SYGVKD. The CDR3: CAISPGTNEKLFF. The CDR3 DNA sequence: TGTGCCATCAGCCCGGGAACTAATGAAAAACTGTTTTTT.

In this sample, this clonotype turned up a few times. The chain links TRBV9 to TRBJ1-6; D ambiguous. Germline V gene data show CDR1 as SGDLS and CDR2 as YYNGEE. This CDR3 region has 14 residues. V lost 4 bases and J 7 bases, leaving 12 bases between the germline ends. CDR3 coding DNA: TGTGCCAGCAGCATCCGGGCCGTGAATTCACCCCTCCACTTT. Protein sequence: CASSIRAVNSPLHF. Full variable domain (rest looked up from reference TRBV9 and TRBJ1-6): DSGVTQTPKHLITATGQRVTLRCSPRSGDLSVYWYQQSLDQGLQFLIQYYNGEERAKGNILERFSAQQFPDLHSELNLSSLELGDSALYFCASSIRAVNSPLHFGNGTRLTVT.

V usage is TRBV18 and J usage is TRBJ2-7; 7 bases are a match to TRBD1. The CDR3 totals 12 residues. The V segment lost 6 bases and the J segment 9 bases; nucleotides outside the gene matches: 8. CDR1 is KGHSH and CDR2 is LQKENI in the germline V gene. The CDR3 is CASSADRDLQYF. CDR3 DNA: TGTGCCAGCTCGGCAGACAGGGATCTGCAGTACTTC.

This chain links TRBV20-1 with TRBJ1-1; D call uncertain. CDR1 and CDR2 (germline): DFQATT, SNEGSKA (reference sequence). The CDR3 sequence is 12 residues long. V was clipped by 4 bases and J by 4 bases, with 10 bases between them. In nucleotides, the CDR3 is TGCAGTGCTACCGGCACCCCCACTGAAGCTTTCTTT. Protein: CSATGTPTEAFF.

The chain couples TRBV12-3 or TRBV12-4 to TRBJ2-1; maybe TRBD2 (5 bases). Deletions cut 4 bases from V and 6 bases from J, with 7 bases between. The CDR3 covers 12 residues. The CDR3 loop is CASSSGGNEQFF. CDR3 sequence (DNA): TGTGCCAGCAGTTCAGGAGGCAATGAGCAGTTCTTC.

The V gene is TRBV6-5, the J gene TRBJ2-7; 8 bases line up with TRBD1. This CDR3 is 14 amino acids long. Germline loops: CDR1 MNHEY, CDR2 SVGAGI. The trim removed 5 bases at V and 6 bases at J, leaving 9 bases unmatched. The CDR3: CASSEHGQGGEQYF. The CDR3 DNA is TGTGCCAGCAGTGAACACGGACAGGGAGGCGAGCAGTACTTC.

This sequence joins TRBV6-5 and TRBJ2-5; no clear D gene. Deletions cut 5 bases from V and 6 bases from J, with 10 bases between. The V gene's germline CDR1 is MNHEY and CDR2 SVGAGI. The CDR3 loop spans 12 amino acids. CDR3 sequence reads: CASSADSQTQYF. The CDR3 nucleotides read TGTGCCAGCAGTGCCGACTCCCAGACCCAGTACTTC.

The rearrangement uses TRBV6-5 and TRBJ2-7, with D perhaps assigned TRBD1 or TRBD2 (5 bases each). The length of the CDR3 is 14 residues. V lost 6 bases and J 2 bases, leaving 14 bases between the germline ends. CDR1 MNHEY and CDR2 SVGAGI come from the germline V gene. CDR3 residues: CASRPGTTPYEQYF. The CDR3 region has the DNA TGTGCCAGCAGGCCCGGGACCACCCCCTACGAGCAGTACTTC.

The chain couples TRBV4-3 to TRBJ2-5; 7 nucleotides align to TRBD1. Looked up from germline, CDR1 is LGHNA and CDR2 is YSLEER. The CDR3 extends over 16 amino acids. V dropped 3 bases and J dropped 0; count of bases not matched to a gene: 7. Written as DNA, the CDR3 is TGCGCCAGCAGCCAGGGGCTGGGGACAGACCAAGAGACCCAGTACTTC. This gives the protein CASSQGLGTDQETQYF.

V usage is TRBV20-1 and J usage is TRBJ2-6; 10 positions agree with TRBD2. The ends lost 3 bases at V and 0 bases at J; junction bases unmatched: 2. Germline lookup yields CDR1 DFQATT and CDR2 SNEGSKA (reference sequence). The CDR3 has 16 amino acids. The CDR3 loop reads CSARPSGSSGANVLTF. Written as DNA, the CDR3 is TGCAGTGCTAGGCCTAGCGGGAGCTCTGGGGCCAACGTCCTGACTTTC.

The chain couples TRBV4-2 to TRBJ2-3; unclear D gene. CDR1 and CDR2 from the germline V gene are LGHNA and YNFKEQ. There are 15 residues in the CDR3. V lost 0 bases, J lost 0 bases, and 7 bases lay in between. CDR3: CASSQEASSTDTQYF. The CDR3 DNA is TGTGCCAGCAGCCAAGAGGCAAGTAGCACAGATACGCAGTATTTT.

Worth noting for this clonotype: A much larger clonotype is one base distant, so this may be a read error. V gene TRBV6-5 combines with J gene TRBJ1-2, with a tentative D call TRBD1 (5 bases). CDR1 is MNHEY and CDR2 is SVGAGI in the germline V gene. Trimming removed 7 bases at V and 4 bases at J, with 10 bases between. CDR3 size: 12 residues. Here the CDR3 reads CASKVGTYGYTF. The DNA of the CDR3 is TGTGCCAGCAAGGTGGGGACCTATGGCTACACCTTC.

To note about this clonotype: A read error may produce the germline difference seen at one junction end. The J gene is TRBJ2-5, the V gene TRBV25-1, with a possible D match to TRBD2 (6 bases). The CDR3 runs to 15 residues. From germline, CDR1 is MGHDK and CDR2 SYGVNS. Written as DNA, the CDR3 is TGTGCCAGCAGTGAGCTCGGGAGCGGCCAAGAAACCCAGTACTTC. Protein product: CASSELGSGQETQYF. The entire variable domain, with the rest obtained from reference TRBV25-1 and TRBJ2-5, is as follows: EADIYQTPRYLVIGTGKKITLECSQTMGHDKMYWYQQDPGMELHLIHYSYGVNSTEKGDLSSESTVSRIRTEHFPLTLESARPSHTSQYLCASSELGSGQETQYFGPGTRLLVL.

This clonotype came up once. This chain links TRBV7-2 with TRBJ2-5, with 7 bases aligning to TRBD2. The germline V gene has CDR1 SGHTA and CDR2 FQGNSA. The V segment lost 5 bases and the J segment 5 bases; nucleotides outside the gene matches: 11. The CDR3 runs 15 residues. The CDR3 bases are TGTGCCAGCAGCGTCCTAGCGGCCGCGTGGGAGACCCAGTACTTC. It codes for CASSVLAAAWETQYF.

This rearrangement joins TRBV27 to TRBJ2-7, with D maybe TRBD1 (5 bases). The germline gives CDR1 MNHEY, CDR2 SMNVEV (reference sequence). The germline V and J ends were trimmed by 0 bases and 6 bases, with 12 bases remaining between them. This CDR3 has 14 residues. The CDR3 DNA reads as TGTGCCAGCAGTTTATCGCCAGGGCCGTTCGAGCAGTACTTC. It translates to CASSLSPGPFEQYF.

The V gene is TRBV20-1, the J gene TRBJ2-6; D might be TRBD2 (6 bases). CDR1 is DFQATT, CDR2 SNEGSKA, per germline (reference sequence). The V and J ends lost 2 bases and 0 bases respectively, with 14 bases between them. The CDR3 loop spans 17 amino acids. This chain's CDR3 is CSARSIAGGSGANVLTF. The CDR3 nucleotides read TGCAGTGCTAGATCCATCGCCGGGGGCTCTGGGGCCAACGTCCTGACTTTC.

The chain joins TRBV4-3 to TRBJ1-4; D gene ambiguous. The CDR3 has 15 residues. The germline gives CDR1 LGHNA, CDR2 YSLEER. Trimming stripped 0 bases from V and 5 bases from J, with 10 bases between. Written as DNA, the CDR3 is TGCGCCAGCAGCCAAGAACCGTTGAGAAATGAAAAACTGTTTTTT. It specifies CASSQEPLRNEKLFF.

The chain couples TRBV20-1 to TRBJ1-5; D gene unclear. This CDR3 contains 13 residues. The germline gives CDR1 DFQATT, CDR2 SNEGSKA (reference sequence). V lost 4 bases and J lost 0, with 7 bases in between. Here the CDR3 reads CSAKTASNQPQHF. CDR3 DNA: TGCAGTGCTAAAACCGCTAGCAATCAGCCCCAGCATTTT.